Below are 15 T cell receptor beta chains sequenced from a single sample in a study of monozygotic twins with inflammatory bowel disease. TCRdb reprocessed the 5' RACE reads, with one entry per CDR3 protein and no DNA. The ten top clones account for 2.4%, within a sample of about 450,000 distinct CDR3 sequences. Sequenced input: blood. Source of these receptors: a human donor with ulcerative colitis or Crohn's disease, or a healthy co-twin of an affected twin (not recorded which).

The chain employs TRBV20-1 and TRBJ1-2. This CDR3 region has 12 residues. From germline, CDR1 is DFQATT and CDR2 SNEGSKA (reference sequence). Here the CDR3 reads CSATAGGGGYTF.

This rearrangement joins TRBV7-2 to TRBJ2-5. CDR3 length: 16 amino acids. Per germline, CDR1 SGHTA and CDR2 FQGNSA. The CDR3 sequence: CASSLVAGLLQETQYF.

The rearrangement uses TRBV10-3 and TRBJ2-1; the TCRdb D gene call, TRBD2, has no DNA to confirm it. The CDR3 sequence is 14 residues long. Germline V gives CDR1 ENHRY, CDR2 SYGVKD. This CDR3 reads CAIRLAGMYNEQFF.

The chain links TRBV12-3 or TRBV12-4 to TRBJ2-3; checking the TCRdb D call of TRBD2 is not possible without DNA. This CDR3 contains 15 residues. CDR3 sequence: CASSLTSGSSDTQYF.

The rearrangement joins TRBV10-3 to TRBJ1-1; TCRdb gives TRBD1 as the D gene, but with no DNA this cannot be confirmed. This CDR3 has 13 amino acids. Germline V lookup: CDR1 ENHRY, CDR2 SYGVKD. CDR3 sequence reads: CAITGDSYTEAFF.

The chain's CDR3 is CASSLGPRSYEQYF. V and J are TRBV7-2 and TRBJ2-7. This CDR3 is 14 amino acids long. Germline values: CDR1 SGHTA, CDR2 FQGNSA.

The chain carries TRBV20-1 and TRBJ2-7; as DNA is missing, the TRBD1 call by TCRdb cannot be tested. In germline, CDR1 is DFQATT, CDR2 SNEGSKA (reference sequence). The CDR3 sequence is 15 residues long. CDR3 in amino acids: CSARERGGFAYEQYF.

The chain employs TRBV6-5 and TRBJ2-1; the TCRdb call, TRBD2, lacks DNA for checking. CDR1 and CDR2 from the germline V gene are MNHEY and SVGAGI. The CDR3 runs to 17 residues. The CDR3 sequence: CASSSRGGRVPYNEQFF.

The rearrangement joins TRBV6-2 or TRBV6-3 to TRBJ1-5; with no DNA, the TCRdb D assignment of TRBD1 cannot be verified. The CDR3 runs 16 residues. Germline CDR1 is MNHEY and CDR2 is SVGEGT. CDR3 loop: CASSYSATEAKQPQHF.

This chain links TRBV5-1 with TRBJ2-3. This CDR3 region has 15 residues. In germline, CDR1 is SGHRS, CDR2 YFSETQ. The CDR3: CASSLSAGNTDTQYF.

The chain is built from TRBV5-6 and TRBJ1-1; TCRdb calls TRBD1, which cannot be checked without DNA. CDR3 length: 16 residues. Germline CDR1 and CDR2: SGHDT and YYEEEE. CDR3 residues: CASITGGAGKGTEAFF.

V gene TRBV6-6 combines with J gene TRBJ2-7; TCRdb proposes TRBD1, but this gene call is untestable without DNA. CDR3 length equals 13 residues. Germline CDR1 reads MNHNY; CDR2 reads SVGAGI (reference sequence). CDR3 region: CASTSEQGYEQYF.

This chain links TRBV5-1 with TRBJ1-1; TCRdb designates TRBD1, a call that cannot be tested without DNA. The CDR3 extends over 14 amino acids. Germline CDR1 SGHRS, CDR2 YFSETQ. CDR3: CASSGLGGGTEAFF.

This sequence joins TRBV19 and TRBJ2-1; absent DNA, TCRdb's TRBD1 call cannot be checked. In germline, CDR1 is LNHDA, CDR2 SQIVND (reference sequence). This CDR3 comprises 16 residues. The chain's CDR3 is CASSTRTGLRGGEQFF. The full variable domain, rest sourced from reference TRBV19 and TRBJ2-1, is DGGITQSPKYLFRKEGQNVTLSCEQNLNHDAMYWYRQDPGQGLRLIYYSQIVNDFQKGDIAEGYSVSREKKESFPLTVTSAQKNPTAFYLCASSTRTGLRGGEQFFGPGTRLTVL.

CDR3 protein: CSVTGDVGELFF. This sequence joins TRBV29-1 and TRBJ2-2; TCRdb's D gene call, TRBD1, goes unchecked for lack of DNA. This CDR3 has 12 amino acids. Germline values: CDR1 SQVTM, CDR2 ANQGSEA.